The present T cell receptor (beta chain) was sequenced within a study of Ad26.COV2.S vaccination and SARS-CoV-2 variants. Study summary: Participants got Ad26.COV2.S intramuscularly, once or twice 56 days apart.

Using immunoSEQ multiplex PCR, the repertoire was profiled, and TCRdb retains in-frame clones only, with some absent. This table has fewer than 400,000 clones, about 90% appearing once. Worth noting for this clone: Its antigen is unknown.

The CDR3 consists of 15 residues. Per germline, CDR1 LNHDA and CDR2 SQIVND (reference sequence). Trimming removed 1 base from V and 6 bases from J; junction bases left unmatched: 4. General study findings and limits: Post-vaccination spike-specific CD8+ and CD4+ T cell responses reportedly had substantial breadth. The TCR breadth and depth analyses may have produced an underestimate of total T cell responses.

Treatment here: 15 to 20 received Ad26.COV2.S at low or high dose, single or two shots; about 5 received placebo; per-sample allocation not given. Sample collection was performed on day 63 after the first vaccine or placebo injection. Vaccination employed an Ad26 vector expressing the Wuhan-strain SARS-CoV-2 spike. The sequenced sample was peripheral blood, obtained in a trial of Ad26.COV2.S vaccine versus placebo. The sequence was obtained from a person between 18 and 60 years old who received the Ad26.COV2.S COVID-19 vaccine or a placebo. This chain joins TRBV19 and TRBJ2-1; 9 bases map to TRBD2. The CDR3 loop reads CASSIGRGGLNEQFF. The CDR3 DNA follows: TGTGCCAGTAGTATAGGGCGGGGGGGCCTCAATGAGCAGTTCTTC.